One and the same sample provided the 17 T cell receptor beta chains below, sequenced in a study of cytomegalovirus exposure and HLA in healthy donors (dated 2017 in TCRdb). Libraries were prepared through the immunoSEQ multiplex PCR assay. The multiplex PCR relied on a mix of 60 forward primers for TCR Vbeta segments and 13 reverse primers for TCR Jbeta segments. In TCRdb, the immuneACCESS table is reduced to in-frame sequences with V and J assigned. These tables do not hold every clone; where another copy was compared, an unresolved V gene accounts for under half, and the others remain unexplained. The sample table lists 200,000 to 300,000 clones, about three quarters of them with a count of one. The leading ten clones occupy around 0.45% of the sample. The sequencing sample was made of PBMCs. The receptors were gathered from a boy younger than 18 in good health and CMV-seronegative.

Only a few counts were recorded for this clone. Different DNA sequences within this sample yield the same CDR3. The chain is built from TRBV6-5 and TRBJ1-2; 8 nucleotides align to TRBD1. The V gene's germline CDR1 is MNHEY and CDR2 SVGAGI. CDR3 length equals 13 residues. J lost 4 bases, V lost 5 bases, and 3 bases had no gene match. CDR3 nucleotide sequence: TGTGCCAGCAGTCTCGACAGGGGCTATGGCTACACCTTC. Its protein is CASSLDRGYGYTF.

The chain couples TRBV11-2 to TRBJ2-3; maybe TRBD2 (6 bases). V was trimmed by 7 bases and J by 6 bases, leaving 14 bases between them. Germline V lookup: CDR1 SGHAT, CDR2 FQNNGV. The CDR3 extends over 13 amino acids. The CDR3 here is CASTGDSRDTQYF. The CDR3 nucleotides are TGTGCCAGCACCGGGGACTCGCGGGATACGCAGTATTTT.

The chain employs TRBV7-2 and TRBJ1-4; D gene unclear. The germline CDR1 and CDR2 sequences are SGHTA and FQGNSA. The ends were cut back, 0 bases at V and 6 bases at J, with 5 bases in the middle. This CDR3 contains 13 residues. As DNA, the CDR3 is TGTGCCAGCAGCTTAGCGCGTGATGAAAAACTGTTTTTT. This gives the protein CASSLARDEKLFF.

This chain links TRBV5-1 with TRBJ1-2, with a possible D match to TRBD1 (6 bases). Trimming left V 0 bases short and J 4 bases short, with 13 bases between. The length of the CDR3 is 15 residues. CDR1 SGHRS and CDR2 YFSETQ come from the germline V gene. The CDR3 loop reads CASSLERLGGYGYTF. The CDR3 coding sequence is TGCGCCAGCAGCTTGGAAAGGTTAGGGGGCTATGGCTACACCTTC.

The rearrangement joins TRBV15 to TRBJ2-7; TRBD1 agrees at 9 bases. This CDR3 contains 16 residues. CDR1 and CDR2 (germline): LNHNV, YYDKDF (reference sequence). Trimming cost V 0 bases and J 2 bases; bases outside gene matches: 5. The CDR3 nucleotides read TGTGCCACCAGCAGAGAGATGGGGACAGGGACCTACGAGCAGTACTTC. It is translated as CATSREMGTGTYEQYF.

The genes are TRBV11-2 and TRBJ1-4, with unresolved D. The CDR3 has 13 amino acids. Germline CDR1 is SGHAT and CDR2 is FQNNGV. The V gene lost 1 base and the J gene lost 8 bases, with 8 bases spanning the gap. The CDR3 spells CASSLGPYEKLFF. The CDR3 DNA follows: TGTGCCAGCAGCTTAGGGCCTTACGAAAAACTGTTTTTT.

The J gene is TRBJ2-7, the V gene TRBV4-2; 9 nucleotides align to TRBD2. The CDR3 runs 16 residues. Unmatched junction bases numbered 4, after V lost 0 bases and J lost 1 base. CDR1 is LGHNA, CDR2 YNFKEQ, per germline. Written as DNA, the CDR3 is TGTGCCAGCAGCCAAGATAGCACTAGCGGGTCCTACGAGCAGTACTTC. This encodes CASSQDSTSGSYEQYF.

The CDR3 reads CSIAGTSGRRSYEQYF. The CDR3 nucleotides are TGCAGCATCGCGGGGACTAGCGGGAGACGGTCCTACGAGCAGTACTTC. This sequence joins TRBV29-1 and TRBJ2-7; the match to TRBD2 covers 14 bases. The CDR3 consists of 16 residues. Germline CDR1 SQVTM, CDR2 ANQGSEA. The junction had 10 bases not matched to a gene; V was cut back by 8 bases and J by 1 base.

This CDR3 reads CASSVGPDRGAFF. The CDR3 region has the DNA TGTGCCAGCAGCGTAGGACCGGACAGGGGAGCTTTCTTT. This sequence joins TRBV9 and TRBJ1-1; 9 bases align to TRBD1. The germline V gene encodes CDR1 SGDLS and CDR2 YYNGEE. After removal of 0 bases from V and 10 bases from J, the junction contained 4 bases not matched to a gene. CDR3 length: 13 residues. Drawing the rest from reference TRBV9 and TRBJ1-1, the complete variable domain is DSGVTQTPKHLITATGQRVTLRCSPRSGDLSVYWYQQSLDQGLQFLIQYYNGEERAKGNILERFSAQQFPDLHSELNLSSLELGDSALYFCASSVGPDRGAFFGQGTRLTVV.

The rearrangement uses TRBV9 and TRBJ2-5, with 12 bases that match TRBD2. CDR1 SGDLS and CDR2 YYNGEE come from the germline V gene. CDR3 length: 17 amino acids. After removal of 4 bases from V and 2 bases from J, the junction contained 9 bases not matched to a gene. In nucleotides, the CDR3 is TGTGCCAGCAGCCCTAGACTAGCGGGGGCCCCACAAGAGACCCAGTACTTC. It translates to CASSPRLAGAPQETQYF.

This rearrangement joins TRBV29-1 to TRBJ1-5; D remains unclear. The CDR3 runs 13 residues. V was clipped by 8 bases and J by 0 bases, with 11 bases between them. Looked up from germline, CDR1 is SQVTM and CDR2 is ANQGSEA. The CDR3 DNA sequence: TGCAGCTATGTAACATCTAGCAATCAGCCCCAGCATTTT. Protein: CSYVTSSNQPQHF.

The V and J genes are TRBV7-9 and TRBJ2-5; 11 bases line up with TRBD2. CDR3 length: 16 amino acids. J gave up 4 bases and V 5 bases, and 9 bases lay outside the gene matches. CDR1 SEHNR and CDR2 FQNEAQ come from the germline V gene (reference sequence). In DNA, the CDR3 is TGTGCCAGCAGCCACGGGCTAGCGGGAGGTCGAGAGACCCAGTACTTC. Protein sequence: CASSHGLAGGRETQYF.

J is TRBJ1-4 and V is TRBV19; 8 nucleotides agree with TRBD1. The CDR3 runs to 13 residues. Germline trimming cut 6 bases from V and 8 bases from J; bases unmatched to any gene: 5. Germline V gene lookup returns CDR1 LNHDA and CDR2 SQIVND (reference sequence). CDR3 in amino acids: CASSRQGSEKLFF. The CDR3 nucleotides read TGTGCCAGTAGCCGACAGGGGAGCGAAAAACTGTTTTTT.

V is TRBV6-4 and J is TRBJ1-2; no clear D gene. The V end was cut by 0 bases, the J end by 2 bases, with 16 bases between. The CDR3 is made up of 17 amino acids. Germline CDR1 reads MRHNA; CDR2 reads SNTAGT. This chain's CDR3 is CASSDSSSPGINYGYTF. The DNA for the CDR3 is TGTGCCAGCAGTGACTCGTCTTCCCCGGGAATAAACTATGGCTACACCTTC.

The CDR3 nucleotides read TGTGCCAGCAGTTATTTAACTAGCGGGCGCAATGAGCAGTTCTTC. The encoded protein is CASSYLTSGRNEQFF. The chain employs TRBV6-5 and TRBJ2-1, with 9 positions matching TRBD2. V trimming: 3 bases; J trimming: 6 bases; junction bases outside the gene matches: 6. The CDR3 length is 15 residues. In germline, CDR1 is MNHEY, CDR2 SVGAGI.

The chain carries TRBV6-5 and TRBJ1-6; TRBD1 matches 9 bases. This CDR3 contains 15 residues. Trimming removed 5 bases from V and 14 bases from J; junction bases left unmatched: 13. CDR1 and CDR2 from the germline V gene are MNHEY and SVGAGI. CDR3 loop: CASSPNNRGQGSLHF. CDR3 DNA sequence: TGTGCCAGCAGTCCGAACAACAGGGGGCAAGGGTCCCTCCACTTT.

V usage is TRBV15 and J usage is TRBJ1-5; tentative D call: TRBD1 (6 bases). The germline V gene has CDR1 LNHNV and CDR2 YYDKDF (reference sequence). V dropped 5 bases and J dropped 4 bases, with 15 bases sitting between them. The CDR3 covers 15 residues. The CDR3, as DNA: TGTGCCACCAGCCTCAACGGGGACACAAATCAGCCCCAGCATTTT. Protein sequence: CATSLNGDTNQPQHF.